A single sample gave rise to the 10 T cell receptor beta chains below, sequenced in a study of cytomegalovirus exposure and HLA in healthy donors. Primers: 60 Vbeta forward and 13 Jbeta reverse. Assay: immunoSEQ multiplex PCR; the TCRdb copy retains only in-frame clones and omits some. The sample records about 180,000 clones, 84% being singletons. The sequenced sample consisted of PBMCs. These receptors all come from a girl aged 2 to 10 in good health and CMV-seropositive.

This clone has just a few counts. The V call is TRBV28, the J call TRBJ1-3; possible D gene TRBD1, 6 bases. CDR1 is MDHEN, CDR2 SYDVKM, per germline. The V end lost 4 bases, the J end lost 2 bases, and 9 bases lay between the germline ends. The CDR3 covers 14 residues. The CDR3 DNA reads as TGTGCCAGCAGTTCACCAGGGGCTGGAAACACCATATATTTT. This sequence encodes CASSSPGAGNTIYF.

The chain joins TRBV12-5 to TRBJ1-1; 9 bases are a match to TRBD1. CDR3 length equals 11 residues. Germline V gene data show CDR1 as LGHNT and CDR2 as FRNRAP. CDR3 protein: CASAQGAFRFF. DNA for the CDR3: TGTGCCAGCGCACAGGGGGCGTTCCGTTTCTTT. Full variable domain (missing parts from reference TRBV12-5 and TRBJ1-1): DARVTQTPRHKVTEMGQEVTMRCQPILGHNTVFWYRQTMMQGLELLAYFRNRAPLDDSGMPKDRFSAEMPDATLATLKIQPSEPRDSAVYFCASAQGAFRFFGQGTRLTVV.

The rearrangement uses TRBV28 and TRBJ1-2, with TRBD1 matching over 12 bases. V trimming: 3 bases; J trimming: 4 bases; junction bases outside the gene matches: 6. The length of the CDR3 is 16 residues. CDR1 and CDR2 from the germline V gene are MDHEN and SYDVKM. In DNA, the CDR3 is TGTGCCAGCAGTTTCCCCGGGACAGGGGGCAGCTATGGCTACACCTTC. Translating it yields CASSFPGTGGSYGYTF.

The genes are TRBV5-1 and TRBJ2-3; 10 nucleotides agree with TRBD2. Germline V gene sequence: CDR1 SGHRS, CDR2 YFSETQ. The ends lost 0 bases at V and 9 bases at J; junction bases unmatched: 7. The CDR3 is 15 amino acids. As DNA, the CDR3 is TGCGCCAGCAGCTTGGAGGTACTAGCGGGACCCACGCAGTATTTT. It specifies CASSLEVLAGPTQYF.

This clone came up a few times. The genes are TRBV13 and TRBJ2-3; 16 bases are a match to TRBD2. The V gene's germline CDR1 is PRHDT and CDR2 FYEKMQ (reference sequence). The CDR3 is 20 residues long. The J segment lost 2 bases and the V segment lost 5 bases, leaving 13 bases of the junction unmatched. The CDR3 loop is CASSDPSGLAGGGATDTQYF. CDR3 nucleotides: TGTGCCAGCAGCGACCCATCGGGACTAGCGGGAGGGGGGGCCACAGATACGCAGTATTTT.

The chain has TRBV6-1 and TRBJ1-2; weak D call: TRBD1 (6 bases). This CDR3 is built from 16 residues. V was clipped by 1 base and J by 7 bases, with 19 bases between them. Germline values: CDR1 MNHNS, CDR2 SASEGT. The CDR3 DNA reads TGTGCCAGCAGTGAAGTGACGGGGACATCCAGTCGTGGCTACACCTTC. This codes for CASSEVTGTSSRGYTF.

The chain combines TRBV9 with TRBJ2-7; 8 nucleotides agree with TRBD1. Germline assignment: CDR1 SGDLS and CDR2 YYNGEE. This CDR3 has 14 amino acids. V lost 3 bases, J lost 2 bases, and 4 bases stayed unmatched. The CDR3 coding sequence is TGTGCCAGCAGCGCTTCGGACAGGGCCTACGAGCAGTACTTC. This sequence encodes CASSASDRAYEQYF.

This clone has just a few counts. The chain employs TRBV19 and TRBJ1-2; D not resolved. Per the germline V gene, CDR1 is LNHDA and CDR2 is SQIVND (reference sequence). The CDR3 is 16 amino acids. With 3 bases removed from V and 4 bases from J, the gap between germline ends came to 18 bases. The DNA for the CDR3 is TGTGCCAGTAGTATCCCGACACCACCCGGAGGCTATGGCTACACCTTC. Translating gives CASSIPTPPGGYGYTF.

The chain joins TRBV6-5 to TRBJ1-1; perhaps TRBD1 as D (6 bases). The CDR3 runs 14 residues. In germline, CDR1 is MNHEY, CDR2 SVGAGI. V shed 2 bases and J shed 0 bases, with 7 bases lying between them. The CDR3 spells CASSYQGMNTEAFF. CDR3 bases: TGTGCCAGCAGTTACCAGGGGATGAACACTGAAGCTTTCTTT.

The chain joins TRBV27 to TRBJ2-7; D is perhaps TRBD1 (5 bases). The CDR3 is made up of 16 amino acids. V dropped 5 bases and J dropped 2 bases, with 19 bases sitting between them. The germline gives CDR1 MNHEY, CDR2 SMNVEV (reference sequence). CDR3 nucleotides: TGTGCCAGCAGTCTACTCTCTGACAGAGAGCCCTACGAGCAGTACTTC. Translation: CASSLLSDREPYEQYF.